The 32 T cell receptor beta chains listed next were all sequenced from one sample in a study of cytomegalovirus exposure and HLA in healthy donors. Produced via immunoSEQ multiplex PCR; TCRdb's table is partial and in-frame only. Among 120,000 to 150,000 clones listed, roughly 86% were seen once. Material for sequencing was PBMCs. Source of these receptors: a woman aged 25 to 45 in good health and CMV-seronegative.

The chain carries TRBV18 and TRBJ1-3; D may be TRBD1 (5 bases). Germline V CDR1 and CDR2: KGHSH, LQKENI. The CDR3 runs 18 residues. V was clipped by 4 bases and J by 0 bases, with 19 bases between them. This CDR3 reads CASSLFDADRFSGNTIYF. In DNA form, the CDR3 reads TGTGCCAGCTCACTTTTCGACGCCGACAGATTCTCTGGAAACACCATATATTTT. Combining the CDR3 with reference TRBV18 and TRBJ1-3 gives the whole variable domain NAGVMQNPRHLVRRRGQEARLRCSPMKGHSHVYWYRQLPEEGLKFMVYLQKENIIDESGMPKERFSAEFPKEGPSILRIQQVVRGDSAAYFCASSLFDADRFSGNTIYFGEGSWLTVV.

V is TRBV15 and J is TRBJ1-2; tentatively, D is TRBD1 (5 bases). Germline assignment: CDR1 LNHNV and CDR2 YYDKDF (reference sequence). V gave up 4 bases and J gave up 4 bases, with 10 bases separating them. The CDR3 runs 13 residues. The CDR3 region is CATSTGHIYGYTF. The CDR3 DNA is TGTGCCACCAGCACAGGACATATCTATGGCTACACCTTC. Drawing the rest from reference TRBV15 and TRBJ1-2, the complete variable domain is DAMVIQNPRYQVTQFGKPVTLSCSQTLNHNVMYWYQQKSSQAPKLLFHYYDKDFNNEADTPDNFQSRRPNTSFCFLDIRSPGLGDTAMYLCATSTGHIYGYTFGSGTRLTVV.

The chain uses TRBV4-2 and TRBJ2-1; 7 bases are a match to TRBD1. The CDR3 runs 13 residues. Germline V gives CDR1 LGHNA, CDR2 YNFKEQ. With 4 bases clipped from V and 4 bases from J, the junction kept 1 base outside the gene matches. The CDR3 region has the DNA TGTGCCAGCAGCCCGGACAGGTACAATGAGCAGTTCTTC. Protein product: CASSPDRYNEQFF.

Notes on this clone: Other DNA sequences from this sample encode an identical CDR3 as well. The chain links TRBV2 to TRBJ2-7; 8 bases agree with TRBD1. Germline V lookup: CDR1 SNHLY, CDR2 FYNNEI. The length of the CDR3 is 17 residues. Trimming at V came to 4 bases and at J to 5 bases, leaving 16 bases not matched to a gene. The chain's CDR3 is CASSVSLDPRGHNEQYF. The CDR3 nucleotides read TGTGCCAGCAGTGTGAGCCTTGACCCCAGGGGGCATAACGAGCAGTACTTC.

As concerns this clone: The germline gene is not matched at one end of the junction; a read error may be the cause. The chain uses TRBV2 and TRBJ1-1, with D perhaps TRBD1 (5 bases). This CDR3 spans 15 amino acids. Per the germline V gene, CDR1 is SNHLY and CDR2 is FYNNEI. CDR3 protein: CANSEIAGTNTEAFF. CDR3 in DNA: TGTGCCAACAGTGAAATCGCAGGGACTAACACTGAAGCTTTCTTT.

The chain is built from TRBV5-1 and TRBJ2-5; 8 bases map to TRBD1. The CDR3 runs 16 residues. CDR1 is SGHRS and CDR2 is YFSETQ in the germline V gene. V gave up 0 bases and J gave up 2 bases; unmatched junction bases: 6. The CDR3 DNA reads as TGCGCCAGCAGCTTGGTGGCAGGGGGCATACAAGAGACCCAGTACTTC. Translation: CASSLVAGGIQETQYF.

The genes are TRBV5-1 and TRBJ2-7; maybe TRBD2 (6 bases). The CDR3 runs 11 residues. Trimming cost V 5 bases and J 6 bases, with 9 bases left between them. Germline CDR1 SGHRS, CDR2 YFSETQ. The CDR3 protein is CASREGPEQYF. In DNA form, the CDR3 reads TGCGCCAGCAGGGAGGGCCCCGAGCAGTACTTC.

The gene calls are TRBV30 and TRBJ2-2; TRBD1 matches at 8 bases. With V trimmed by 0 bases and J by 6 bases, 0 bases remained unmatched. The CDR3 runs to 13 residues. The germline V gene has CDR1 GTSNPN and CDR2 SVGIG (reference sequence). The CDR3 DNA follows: TGTGCCTGGAGTGTACAGGGGGCCGGGGAGCTGTTTTTT. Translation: CAWSVQGAGELFF.

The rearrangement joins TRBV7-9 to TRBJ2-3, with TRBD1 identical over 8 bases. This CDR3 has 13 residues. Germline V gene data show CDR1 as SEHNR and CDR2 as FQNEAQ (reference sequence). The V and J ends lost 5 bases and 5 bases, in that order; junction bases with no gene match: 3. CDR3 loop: CASSRTGKDTQYF. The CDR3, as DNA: TGTGCCAGCAGCAGGACAGGGAAAGATACGCAGTATTTT.

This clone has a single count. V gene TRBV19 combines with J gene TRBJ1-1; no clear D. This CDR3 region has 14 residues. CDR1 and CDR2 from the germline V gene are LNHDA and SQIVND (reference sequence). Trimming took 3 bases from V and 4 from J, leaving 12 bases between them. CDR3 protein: CASSIEGDSTEAFF. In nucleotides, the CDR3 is TGTGCCAGTAGTATCGAGGGTGATAGCACTGAAGCTTTCTTT.

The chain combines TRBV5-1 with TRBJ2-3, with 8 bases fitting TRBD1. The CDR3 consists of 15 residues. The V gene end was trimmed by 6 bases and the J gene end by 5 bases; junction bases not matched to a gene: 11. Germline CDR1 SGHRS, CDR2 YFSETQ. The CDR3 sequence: CASNPGQGSIDTQYF. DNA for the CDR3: TGCGCCAGCAACCCCGGACAGGGATCCATAGATACGCAGTATTTT.

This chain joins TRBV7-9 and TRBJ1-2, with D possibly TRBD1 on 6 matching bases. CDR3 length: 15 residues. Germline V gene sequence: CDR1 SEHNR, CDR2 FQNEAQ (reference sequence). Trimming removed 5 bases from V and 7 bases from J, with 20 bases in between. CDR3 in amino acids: CASSARTETLSGYTF. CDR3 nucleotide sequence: TGTGCCAGCAGCGCCCGGACAGAGACCCTATCTGGCTACACCTTC.

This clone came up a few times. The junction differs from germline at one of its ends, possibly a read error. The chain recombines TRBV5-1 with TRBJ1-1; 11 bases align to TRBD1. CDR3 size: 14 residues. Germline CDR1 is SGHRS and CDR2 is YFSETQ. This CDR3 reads CASSSGTGGTEAFF. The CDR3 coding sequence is TGTGCCAGCAGCTCCGGGACAGGGGGCACTGAAGCTTTCTTT.

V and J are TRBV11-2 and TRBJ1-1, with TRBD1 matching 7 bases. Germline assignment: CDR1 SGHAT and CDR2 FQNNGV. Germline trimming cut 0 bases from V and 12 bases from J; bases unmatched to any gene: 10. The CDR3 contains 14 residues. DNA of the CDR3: TGTGCCAGCAGCTTAGATAGGGGAAGGGGGCGAACTTTCTTT. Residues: CASSLDRGRGRTFF.

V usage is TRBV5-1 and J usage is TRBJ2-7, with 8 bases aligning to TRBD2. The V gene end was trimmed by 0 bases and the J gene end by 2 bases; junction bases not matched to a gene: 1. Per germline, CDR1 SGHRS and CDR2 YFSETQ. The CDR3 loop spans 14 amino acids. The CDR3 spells CASSLAAGAYEQYF. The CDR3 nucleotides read TGCGCCAGCAGCTTGGCAGCGGGAGCCTACGAGCAGTACTTC. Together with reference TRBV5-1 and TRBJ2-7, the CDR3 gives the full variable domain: KAGVTQTPRYLIKTRGQQVTLSCSPISGHRSVSWYQQTPGQGLQFLFEYFSETQRNKGNFPGRFSGRQFSNSRSEMNVSTLELGDSALYLCASSLAAGAYEQYFGPGTRLTVT.

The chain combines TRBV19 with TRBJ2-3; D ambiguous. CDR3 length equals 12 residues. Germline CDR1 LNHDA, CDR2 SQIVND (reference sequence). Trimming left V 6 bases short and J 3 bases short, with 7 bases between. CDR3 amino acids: CASRGATDTQYF. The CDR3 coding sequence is TGTGCCAGTAGGGGCGCAACAGATACGCAGTATTTT. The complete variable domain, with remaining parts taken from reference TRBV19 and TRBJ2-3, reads DGGITQSPKYLFRKEGQNVTLSCEQNLNHDAMYWYRQDPGQGLRLIYYSQIVNDFQKGDIAEGYSVSREKKESFPLTVTSAQKNPTAFYLCASRGATDTQYFGPGTRLTVL.

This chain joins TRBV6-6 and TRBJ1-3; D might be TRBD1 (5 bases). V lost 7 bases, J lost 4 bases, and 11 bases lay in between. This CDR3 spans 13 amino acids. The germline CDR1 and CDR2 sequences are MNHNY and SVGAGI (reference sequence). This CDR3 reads CASTRGVGNTIYF. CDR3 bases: TGTGCCAGCACTCGGGGGGTCGGAAACACCATATATTTT.

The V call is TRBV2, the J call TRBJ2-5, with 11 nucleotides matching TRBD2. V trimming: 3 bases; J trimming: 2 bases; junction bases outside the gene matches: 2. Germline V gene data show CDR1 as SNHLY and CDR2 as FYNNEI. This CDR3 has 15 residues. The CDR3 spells CASSEASGGQETQYF. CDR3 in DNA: TGTGCCAGCAGTGAGGCTAGCGGGGGGCAAGAGACCCAGTACTTC.

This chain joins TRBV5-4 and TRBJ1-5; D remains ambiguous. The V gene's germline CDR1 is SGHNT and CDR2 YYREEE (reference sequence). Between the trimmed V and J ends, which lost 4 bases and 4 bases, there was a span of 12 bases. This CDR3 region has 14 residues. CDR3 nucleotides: TGTGCCAGCAGCCCCCGCCCCGGGAATCAGCCCCAGCATTTT. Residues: CASSPRPGNQPQHF.

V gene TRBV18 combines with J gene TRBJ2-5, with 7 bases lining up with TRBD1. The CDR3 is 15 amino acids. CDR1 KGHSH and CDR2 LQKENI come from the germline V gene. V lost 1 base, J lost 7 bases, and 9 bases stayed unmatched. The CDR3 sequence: CASSPRGTVNRTQYF. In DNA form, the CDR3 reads TGTGCCAGCTCACCACGAGGGACAGTCAACCGGACCCAGTACTTC.

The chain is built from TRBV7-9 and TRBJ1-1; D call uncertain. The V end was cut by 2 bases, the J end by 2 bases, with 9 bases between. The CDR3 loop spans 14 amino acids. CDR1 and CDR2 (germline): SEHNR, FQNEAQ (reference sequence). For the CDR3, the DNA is TGTGCCAGCAGCTTAAGCAACAGAAACACTGAAGCTTTCTTT. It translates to CASSLSNRNTEAFF.

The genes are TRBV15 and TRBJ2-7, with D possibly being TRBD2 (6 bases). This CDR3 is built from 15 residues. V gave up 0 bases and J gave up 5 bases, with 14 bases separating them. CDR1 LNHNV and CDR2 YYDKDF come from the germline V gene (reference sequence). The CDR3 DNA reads TGTGCCACCAGCAGAGATTTGCGGGGCTACAACGAGCAGTACTTC. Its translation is CATSRDLRGYNEQYF.

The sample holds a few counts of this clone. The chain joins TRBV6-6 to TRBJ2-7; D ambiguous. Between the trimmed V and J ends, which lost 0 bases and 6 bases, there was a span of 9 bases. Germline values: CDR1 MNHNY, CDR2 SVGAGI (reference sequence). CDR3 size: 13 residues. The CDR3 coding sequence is TGTGCCAGCAGTTACTCGAGTGTTGCCGAGCAGTACTTC. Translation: CASSYSSVAEQYF.

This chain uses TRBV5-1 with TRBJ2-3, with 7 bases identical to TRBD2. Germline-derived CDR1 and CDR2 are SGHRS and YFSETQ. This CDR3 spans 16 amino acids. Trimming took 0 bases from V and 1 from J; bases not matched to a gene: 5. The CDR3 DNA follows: TGCGCCAGCAGCTTGGAGGGGCGGGGGTGCACAGATACGCAGTATTTT. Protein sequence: CASSLEGRGCTDTQYF.

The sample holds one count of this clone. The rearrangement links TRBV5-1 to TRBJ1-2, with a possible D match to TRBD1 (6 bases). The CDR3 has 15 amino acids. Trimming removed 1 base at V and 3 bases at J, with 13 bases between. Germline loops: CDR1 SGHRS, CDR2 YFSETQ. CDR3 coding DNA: TGCGCCAGCAGCTTGAAAGGGGGGGAGGACTATGGCTACACCTTC. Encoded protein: CASSLKGGEDYGYTF.

The CDR3 here is CASSSGGTGGYGYTF. CDR3 nucleotide sequence: TGTGCCAGCAGTTCCGGGGGGACAGGGGGCTATGGCTACACCTTC. This sequence joins TRBV6-1 and TRBJ1-2, with 11 bases that match TRBD1. This CDR3 has 15 residues. J lost 4 bases, V lost 5 bases, and 6 bases had no gene match. Germline CDR1 and CDR2: MNHNS and SASEGT.

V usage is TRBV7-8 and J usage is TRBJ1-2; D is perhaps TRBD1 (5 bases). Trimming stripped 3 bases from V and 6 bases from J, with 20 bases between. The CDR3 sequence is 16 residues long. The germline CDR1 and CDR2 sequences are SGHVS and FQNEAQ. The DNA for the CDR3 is TGTGCCAGCAGCTTTGCGCAAGGAAGGGGTTATAATGGCTACACCTTC. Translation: CASSFAQGRGYNGYTF.

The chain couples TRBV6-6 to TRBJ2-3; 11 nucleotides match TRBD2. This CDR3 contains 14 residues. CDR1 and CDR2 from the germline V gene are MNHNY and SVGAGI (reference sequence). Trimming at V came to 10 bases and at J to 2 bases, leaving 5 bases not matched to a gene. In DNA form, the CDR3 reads TGTGCCACCAAACTAGCGGGGGTCACAGATACGCAGTATTTT. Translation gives CATKLAGVTDTQYF.

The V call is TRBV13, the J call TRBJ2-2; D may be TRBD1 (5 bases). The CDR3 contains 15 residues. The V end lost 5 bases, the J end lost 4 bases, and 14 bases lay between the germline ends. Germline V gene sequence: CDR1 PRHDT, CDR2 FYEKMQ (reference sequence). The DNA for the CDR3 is TGTGCCAGCAGCCCGATAAGACAGACCACCGGGGAGCTGTTTTTT. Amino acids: CASSPIRQTTGELFF.

For the CDR3, the DNA is TGTGCCAGCAGCAGGGGCCCCAGCTCTGGGGCCAACGTCCTGACTTTC. This gives the protein CASSRGPSSGANVLTF. V gene TRBV7-3 combines with J gene TRBJ2-6, with D possibly TRBD1 on 5 matching bases. V was pared by 5 bases and J by 0 bases, with 11 bases between. Germline values: CDR1 SGHTA, CDR2 FQGTGA. The CDR3 extends over 16 amino acids.

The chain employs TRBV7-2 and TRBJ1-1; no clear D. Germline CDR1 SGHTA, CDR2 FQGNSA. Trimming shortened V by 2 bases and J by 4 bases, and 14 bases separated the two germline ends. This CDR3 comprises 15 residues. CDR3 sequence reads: CASSLMFAGLTEAFF. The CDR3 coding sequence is TGTGCCAGCAGCTTAATGTTTGCAGGCCTCACTGAAGCTTTCTTT.

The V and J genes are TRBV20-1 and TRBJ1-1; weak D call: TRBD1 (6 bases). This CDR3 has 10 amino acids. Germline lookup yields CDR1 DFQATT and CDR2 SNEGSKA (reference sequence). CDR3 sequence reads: CRRGGAEAFF. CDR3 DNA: TGCAGACGAGGGGGGGCTGAAGCTTTCTTT.